The rows below give T cell receptor beta chains drawn from one sample of a study of untreated major depressive disorder. Some clones are missing from TCRdb's copy, which holds only in-frame ones; the method was immunoSEQ multiplex PCR. This sample has over 20,000 clones; around 87% occur once, and the top ten carry just over 5%. The sample consisted of CD4+ T cells from PBMCs. Source of these receptors: a woman younger than 45 in good health. Each CDR3 is given with its conserved first and last residue. Fields, in order: J gene, V gene, D gene, clone size, CDR3 DNA, CDR3 protein. A D gene is named only where the DNA matches it firmly. Size is omitted from some rows. Given values are once, few, many or a class for expanded clones.

TRBJ1-5 | TRBV2 | NA | NA | TGTGCCAGCTCGGAGGCAAATAGCAATCAGCCCCAGCATTTT | CASSEANSNQPQHF
TRBJ1-4 | TRBV30 | NA | NA | TGTGCCTGGAGTGTAGGAGGGCTTAATGAAAAACTGTTTTTT | CAWSVGGLNEKLFF
TRBJ2-5 | TRBV6-1 | NA | NA | TGTGCCACCCGGAAACAGGTGATCCAAGAGACCCAGTACTTC | CATRKQVIQETQYF
TRBJ2-7 | TRBV5-1 | NA | few | TGCGCCAGCACTCGAGGGTACGAGCAGTACTTC | CASTRGYEQYF
TRBJ1-1 | TRBV27 | NA | NA | TGTGCCAGCAGTTTAGTACCGAACACTGAAGCTTTCTTT | CASSLVPNTEAFF
TRBJ2-3 | TRBV18 | TRBD1 | NA | TGTGCCAGCTCACCTCGGGGACAGTCCACAGATACGCAGTATTTT | CASSPRGQSTDTQYF
TRBJ1-1 | TRBV19 | NA | NA | TGTGCCAGTAGTCCAGATCTCGGACAGAGGAACACTGAAGCTTTCTTT | CASSPDLGQRNTEAFF
TRBJ1-2 | TRBV5-7 | NA | NA | TGTGCCAGCAGCCATCCTTGGACGGACTATGGCTACACCTTC | CASSHPWTDYGYTF
TRBJ1-1 | TRBV19 | NA | NA | TGTGCCAGTAGTATCCCGGGGGTGAACACTGAAGCTTTCTTT | CASSIPGVNTEAFF
TRBJ2-2 | TRBV5-1 | NA | NA | TGCGCCAGCAGACAGAGGACAATGAACACCGGGGAGCTGTTTTTT | CASRQRTMNTGELFF
TRBJ2-5 | TRBV7-7 | TRBD1 | NA | TGTGCTAGCAGCCAGGGGACAGGGCTACGGGAGACCCAGTACTTC | CASSQGTGLRETQYF
TRBJ1-4 | TRBV7-9 | TRBD1 | NA | TGTGCCAGCAGCATTGGACAGGAAGCAACTAATGAAAAACTGTTTTTT | CASSIGQEATNEKLFF
TRBJ1-2 | TRBV30 | TRBD1 | NA | TGTGCCTGGGAGCGGGGTCTCGGACAGGGCTCATACTATGGCTACACCTTC | CAWERGLGQGSYYGYTF
TRBJ1-1 | TRBV27 | TRBD1 | NA | TGTGCCAGCAGTCCGCGACAGGGGGGGGGTACTGAAGCTTTCTTT | CASSPRQGGGTEAFF
TRBJ2-5 | TRBV7-2 | NA | large | TGTGCCAGCAGCTTAGTCCTAATAGAGACCCAGTACTTC | CASSLVLIETQYF
TRBJ1-2 | TRBV29-1 | NA | NA | TGCAGCGTTGAGTCCGGGACTAGGGGCTACACCTTC | CSVESGTRGYTF
TRBJ1-2 | TRBV19 | NA | once | TGTGCCAGTAGTATGGAAGGAGGCTACACCTTC | CASSMEGGYTF